The clone carrying this T cell receptor beta chain has a count of ten or more. What it recognizes is unknown. This sample is drawn from a study of identical twins. Findings and limits, study-wide: Cord blood beta clonotypes present at high abundance carried fewer insertions; no such pattern appeared in memory repertoires. Twins' excess sharing was less marked for out-of-frame beta sequences. Conclusions leaned on cross-sectional statistical analysis and did not track the same donors over time.

A universal primer site came from template switching; cDNA carried unique molecular identifiers. TCRdb re-analysed the 5' RACE reads in MiXCR, keeping a single row per CDR3 protein. The table lists about 100,000 distinct CDR3 sequences, less than 6.5% of them singletons. The CDR3 sequence is 15 residues long. V lost 6 bases to trimming and J lost 1 base, with 16 bases between them. Looked up from germline, CDR1 is MNHEY and CDR2 is SVGEGT. The J gene is TRBJ2-7, the V gene TRBV6-2 or TRBV6-3; tentative D call: TRBD2 (5 bases). The sequencing input was memory T cells sorted from blood. This receptor was identified in a woman between 45 and 65 years old in good health. The CDR3 sequence is CASSSIAGLSYEQYF. The DNA for the CDR3 is TGTGCCAGCAGCTCCATTGCGGGCCTTTCCTACGAGCAGTACTTC.